This record looks at one TCR beta chain sequence and its context. There is no known antigen for this receptor. One base away there is no much larger clone; base qualities are not given. The sample comes from a study of blood T cell repertoires in COVID-19 (dated by TCRdb to 2020 to 2021). Looking at the study overall: Samples covering the acute and convalescent phases of COVID-19 were provided by collaborators in the United States, Italy and Spain. Subjects who had been exposed to COVID-19, were actively infected with it, or had recovered from it provided the deeply sampled blood TCRbeta repertoires that made up the dataset. The repertoires were released in a freely available public database meant as a resource for research on the immune response to SARS-CoV-2. Samples came from the ongoing ImmuneRACE study (first 160 participants) plus 1,254 subjects from 6 global collaborators. The material from the prospective study consisted of cDNA or gDNA derived from T cells, B-cell-depleted T cells, or PBMCs. Sample metadata almost always included a de-identified subject ID, COVID-19 status, age in years and sex. Where HLA class I and class II types were available, the types were taken from metadata supplied by the sample provider, not from assay-based typing.

Overall study outcomes, separate from this receptor: How much clinical and demographic metadata was included differed by source and by participant, and the metadata was provided uncurated.

Sequences SGHRS (CDR1) and YFSETQ (CDR2) are obtained from the germline V gene. The cysteine opens and the phenylalanine closes a CDR3 of 15 amino acids. The kept DNA is CDR3 alone, 45 bases in frame from the first base. Relative to germline, V is missing 4 bases and J is missing 1 base, with 6 bases of the junction outside any gene match. TCRbeta CDR3 regions were amplified from genomic DNA by means of the immunoSEQ Assay, a bias-controlled multiplex PCR. Per the authors' processing: The number of nucleated cells in each sample was estimated from the amplification of reference gene primers within the assay. To quantify the absolute abundance of each unique TCRbeta CDR3 rearrangement, sequence reads were collapsed and filtered. Productive Simpson clonality was computed per sample as the square root of Simpson's diversity index over productive rearrangements. The clones in this table, taken by TCRdb from immuneACCESS, are in-frame only. Not every clone is retained; where verified, under half of the shortfall comes from an unresolved V gene, and the cause of the rest is unknown. The V and J calls and the clone size are those of that table, but D and trimming were determined from the DNA. The sample has tens of thousands of clones on record, 90% to 95% of them singletons. The top ten constitute approximately 2.3% of the sample.

Collaborating institutions collected whole blood in K2EDTA tubes following their own protocols. For TCRbeta analysis, collaborator samples were shipped as frozen whole blood, as isolated PBMCs, or as DNA extracted from either sample type. The TCR was taken from a man aged 45-60 years with active COVID-19. Material: peripheral blood. The chain employs TRBV5-1 and TRBJ1-1; TRBD1 matches 8 bases in the middle. The CDR3 in this case is CASSPRQGRNTEAFF. The bases read TGCGCCAGCAGCCCGAGACAGGGGAGGAACACTGAAGCTTTCTTT.